The 17 T cell receptor beta chains below all came from one sample that was sequenced in a study of beta chain features in type 1 diabetes. The whole isolated RNA underwent reverse transcription, so sequencing captured expressed TCRB transcripts. The protocol was immunoSEQ multiplex PCR, while the TCRdb copy is restricted to in-frame clones and leaves out a portion. Of tens of thousands of clones listed, roughly 60% are singletons. The sample consisted of Tregs from blood. The receptors come from a woman under 30 in good health.

The J gene is TRBJ2-1, the V gene TRBV5-1; 10 nucleotides line up with TRBD1. Trimming cost V 4 bases and J 7 bases; bases outside gene matches: 5. The germline gives CDR1 SGHRS, CDR2 YFSETQ. The CDR3 totals 14 residues. The CDR3 DNA follows: TGCGCCAGCAGCACCGGGACAGGGGAGAATGAGCAGTTCTTC. Translating it yields CASSTGTGENEQFF.

The chain carries TRBV6-5 and TRBJ1-2; 9 bases match TRBD1. The V and J ends lost 4 bases and 3 bases, in that order; junction bases with no gene match: 6. The CDR3 runs to 15 residues. Germline-derived CDR1 and CDR2 are MNHEY and SVGAGI. For the CDR3, the DNA is TGTGCCAGCAGTTCCCCGGGACAGGGTGACTATGGCTACACCTTC. Its protein is CASSSPGQGDYGYTF.

This chain joins TRBV6-5 and TRBJ1-3, with D unclear. In germline, CDR1 is MNHEY, CDR2 SVGAGI. This CDR3 has 15 amino acids. Trimming shortened V by 7 bases and J by 0 bases, and 13 bases separated the two germline ends. As DNA, the CDR3 is TGTGCCAGCACCGAGGACGGGGACTCTGGAAACACCATATATTTT. Protein product: CASTEDGDSGNTIYF.

J is TRBJ2-5 and V is TRBV6-5, with a weak D call TRBD2 (7 bases). Trimming pared 2 bases from V and 3 bases from J, leaving 16 bases between. Germline assignment: CDR1 MNHEY and CDR2 SVGAGI. CDR3 size: 16 residues. CDR3 sequence reads: CASSYRLRGGEETQYF. CDR3 bases: TGTGCCAGCAGTTACCGACTCCGAGGGGGGGAAGAGACCCAGTACTTC.

The chain recombines TRBV2 with TRBJ1-2; 8 bases are a match to TRBD1. Germline CDR1 and CDR2: SNHLY and FYNNEI. The CDR3 has 15 amino acids. Trimming took 5 bases from V and 0 from J; bases not matched to a gene: 5. DNA for the CDR3: TGTGCCAGCAGTCCCTCAGGGGGCACTAACTATGGCTACACCTTC. Translated, it gives CASSPSGGTNYGYTF. The whole variable domain, remainder taken from reference TRBV2 and TRBJ1-2, is EPEVTQTPSHQVTQMGQEVILRCVPISNHLYFYWYRQILGQKVEFLVSFYNNEISEKSEIFDDQFSVERPDGSNFTLKIRSTKLEDSAMYFCASSPSGGTNYGYTFGSGTRLTVV.

The V and J genes are TRBV7-2 and TRBJ2-3; 14 nucleotides line up with TRBD2. CDR1 and CDR2 (germline): SGHTA, FQGNSA. Trimming cost V 5 bases and J 3 bases; bases outside gene matches: 7. The length of the CDR3 is 17 residues. CDR3 in amino acids: CASSILRLAGGTDTQYF. For the CDR3, the DNA is TGTGCCAGCAGCATCCTAAGACTAGCGGGGGGGACAGATACGCAGTATTTT.

The chain employs TRBV4-2 and TRBJ1-3; no clear D gene. The CDR3 spans 15 residues. Germline CDR1 and CDR2: LGHNA and YNFKEQ. V lost 0 bases to trimming and J lost 4 bases, with 10 bases between them. This CDR3 reads CASSQEARGGNTIYF. In DNA form, the CDR3 reads TGTGCCAGCAGCCAAGAGGCCCGCGGAGGAAACACCATATATTTT.

This chain connects TRBV28 to TRBJ1-4; 10 bases fit TRBD1. Germline CDR1 and CDR2: MDHEN and SYDVKM. The CDR3 consists of 15 residues. The junction had 9 bases not matched to a gene; V was cut back by 6 bases and J by 8 bases. The DNA of the CDR3 is TGTGCCAGCAGCCCGGGAGACAGGGGGCAGGAAAAACTGTTTTTT. Translation: CASSPGDRGQEKLFF.

The V call is TRBV18, the J call TRBJ1-5; 7 bases align to TRBD1. The junction had 5 bases not matched to a gene; V was cut back by 4 bases and J by 5 bases. Germline V CDR1 and CDR2: KGHSH, LQKENI. The CDR3 has 14 amino acids. This CDR3 is CASSLQGSDQPQHF. The CDR3 DNA reads as TGTGCCAGCTCACTACAGGGGTCAGATCAGCCCCAGCATTTT.

The chain joins TRBV5-1 to TRBJ1-4, with 8 bases lining up with TRBD1. CDR1 and CDR2 (germline): SGHRS, YFSETQ. Trimming cost V 0 bases and J 4 bases; bases outside gene matches: 5. This CDR3 contains 16 residues. In nucleotides, the CDR3 is TGCGCCAGCAGCTTGGGACAGGGGAGCGGTAATGAAAAACTGTTTTTT. Encoded protein: CASSLGQGSGNEKLFF.

This clone has more than one count but fewer than ten. This rearrangement joins TRBV5-1 to TRBJ2-3; D is uncertain. The germline CDR1 and CDR2 sequences are SGHRS and YFSETQ. The CDR3 spans 16 residues. The V gene lost 0 bases and the J gene lost 0 bases, with 11 bases spanning the gap. CDR3 coding DNA: TGCGCCAGCAGCTTGGGCCAGACTTCTAGCACAGATACGCAGTATTTT. This sequence encodes CASSLGQTSSTDTQYF.

The chain couples TRBV10-3 to TRBJ2-3, with D unresolved. The CDR3 has 12 amino acids. The V end lost 4 bases, the J end lost 1 base, and 3 bases lay between the germline ends. Germline V CDR1 and CDR2: ENHRY, SYGVKD. The CDR3, as DNA: TGTGCCATCAGTGGCGGCACAGATACGCAGTATTTT. Translated: CAISGGTDTQYF.

In this sample, this clone turned up a few times. The rearrangement uses TRBV5-4 and TRBJ2-1; the D gene is possibly TRBD2 (7 bases). This CDR3 region has 17 residues. V was clipped by 6 bases and J by 8 bases, with 27 bases between them. CDR1 is SGHNT and CDR2 is YYREEE in the germline V gene (reference sequence). CDR3 in amino acids: CASTVRGASPAVYEQFF. The CDR3 DNA is TGTGCCAGCACCGTCCGGGGGGCCTCTCCCGCGGTCTATGAGCAGTTCTTC. Looking up the rest from reference TRBV5-4 and TRBJ2-1 gives the full variable domain: ETGVTQSPTHLIKTRGQQVTLRCSSQSGHNTVSWYQQALGQGPQFIFQYYREEENGRGNFPPRFSGLQFPNYSSELNVNALELDDSALYLCASTVRGASPAVYEQFFGPGTRLTVL.

This rearrangement joins TRBV7-2 to TRBJ2-5; TRBD2 matches 7 bases. The CDR3 runs to 15 residues. V dropped 5 bases and J dropped 9; count of bases not matched to a gene: 15. The germline CDR1 and CDR2 sequences are SGHTA and FQGNSA. The CDR3 is CASSPSPGPREAQYF. The CDR3 nucleotides read TGTGCCAGCAGCCCCTCCCCGGGCCCACGGGAGGCCCAGTACTTC.

CDR3 sequence (DNA): TGCGCCAGCAGCTCCCCGGGGTACTATGGCTACACCTTC. Residues: CASSSPGYYGYTF. This chain connects TRBV5-1 to TRBJ1-2; D call uncertain. Trimming cost V 3 bases and J 3 bases, with 9 bases left between them. Per the germline V gene, CDR1 is SGHRS and CDR2 is YFSETQ. The CDR3 totals 13 residues.

This clone counts as large. The V gene is TRBV10-3, the J gene TRBJ1-2, with TRBD1 matching 9 bases. CDR1 ENHRY and CDR2 SYGVKD come from the germline V gene. There are 15 residues in the CDR3. V shed 6 bases, J shed 1 base, and the junction held 6 bases outside the gene matches. The CDR3 bases are TGTGCCATCAGCCCGGGACAGGGAAATAACTATGGCTACACCTTC. Its protein is CAISPGQGNNYGYTF.

This clone was detected only a few times. The V gene is TRBV4-2, the J gene TRBJ1-1; possible D gene TRBD1, 5 bases. Between the trimmed V and J ends, which lost 4 bases and 0 bases, there was a span of 12 bases. Germline lookup yields CDR1 LGHNA and CDR2 YNFKEQ. The CDR3 loop spans 15 amino acids. As DNA, the CDR3 is TGTGCCAGCAGCCGCCGAACAGGTATGAACACTGAAGCTTTCTTT. It codes for CASSRRTGMNTEAFF.